This TCR beta chain was profiled in a study of blood T cells in healthy people across ages. The CDR3 runs 15 residues. The V gene end was trimmed by 7 bases and the J gene end by 2 bases; junction bases not matched to a gene: 9. CDR1 is SGHRS and CDR2 is YFSETQ in the germline V gene. This clonotype was seen a handful of times. A second PCR, run for roughly 6 to 11 cycles, used a sample-barcoded 5' primer plus a J-beta primer mix. TCRdb re-analysed the 5' RACE reads in MiXCR, keeping a single row per CDR3 protein. The top ten clones hold over 2.5% of a sample with 750,000 to 950,000 distinct CDR3 sequences, 25% to 30% of them seen once. This sample was shared with a second study, whose subject was T cells of mothers and their children. This second study says: Mothers and children who were related shared slightly more overlap than unrelated pairs, but not significantly more.

The rearrangement joins TRBV5-1 to TRBJ2-5, with 9 bases that match TRBD1. Source material: blood. The TCR sequence derives from a boy aged 10-17 years in good health. CDR3 loop: CASAARDRDQETQYF. CDR3 in DNA: TGCGCCAGCGCGGCGCGGGACAGGGATCAAGAGACCCAGTACTTC.